The rows below give T cell receptor beta chains drawn from one sample of a study of regulatory T cells in long-lasting Graves disease. TCRdb used MiXCR to reprocess the multiplex PCR reads, holding one entry per CDR3 protein. The table lists approximately 460,000 distinct CDR3 sequences, less than 20% of them singletons. These records were also assigned to another study, of T cells in Graves' hyperthyroidism and ophthalmopathy.

The specimen was peripheral blood mononuclear cells (PBMCs), collected at new diagnosis, from a patient treated with antithyroid drugs. All receptors derive from a woman aged 25 to 39 with Graves disease. Both conserved end residues are part of each CDR3. The D gene is left open where the match is weak. A row's size may be missing; if present it is once, few, many or a size class.

clone size: .
D gene: .
J gene: TRBJ2-7
V gene: TRBV3-1
CDR3 protein: CASSQDPHKPYEQYF
CDR3 DNA: TGTGCCAGCAGCCAGGACCCACACAAGCCCTACGAGCAGTACTTC

clone size: many
D gene: .
J gene: TRBJ2-1
V gene: TRBV18
CDR3 protein: CASSLLPRYNEQFF
CDR3 DNA: TGTGCCAGCTCCCTCCTCCCCAGGTACAATGAGCAGTTCTTC

clone size: few
D gene: .
J gene: TRBJ2-7
V gene: TRBV14
CDR3 protein: CASSQDLQGEQYF
CDR3 DNA: TGTGCCAGCAGCCAAGATCTACAGGGCGAGCAGTACTTC

clone size: .
D gene: TRBD2
J gene: TRBJ2-1
V gene: TRBV11-3
CDR3 protein: CASSLRSGRANNEQFF
CDR3 DNA: TGTGCCAGCAGCTTAAGGAGCGGGAGAGCGAACAATGAGCAGTTCTTC

clone size: many
D gene: TRBD2
J gene: TRBJ2-3
V gene: TRBV7-2
CDR3 protein: CASSYPTSGGTDTQYF
CDR3 DNA: TGTGCCAGCAGCTACCCGACTAGCGGTGGCACAGATACGCAGTATTTT

clone size: .
D gene: .
J gene: TRBJ2-7
V gene: TRBV6-1
CDR3 protein: CASSKLVAPSSYEQYF
CDR3 DNA: TGTGCCAGCAGTAAACTAGTGGCTCCTAGCTCCTACGAGCAGTACTTC

clone size: many
D gene: TRBD2
J gene: TRBJ2-1
V gene: TRBV4-3
CDR3 protein: CASSQELAGRAYNEQFF
CDR3 DNA: TGCGCCAGCAGCCAAGAACTAGCGGGAAGAGCCTACAATGAGCAGTTCTTC

clone size: many
D gene: .
J gene: TRBJ2-4
V gene: TRBV7-8
CDR3 protein: CASSLWGAAKNIQYF
CDR3 DNA: TGTGCCAGCAGCTTATGGGGTGCAGCCAAAAACATTCAGTACTTC

clone size: .
D gene: .
J gene: TRBJ2-4
V gene: TRBV28
CDR3 protein: CASSFQGGRNIQYF
CDR3 DNA: TGTGCCAGCAGTTTCCAAGGGGGGCGAAACATTCAGTACTTC

clone size: many
D gene: .
J gene: TRBJ2-7
V gene: TRBV6-1
CDR3 protein: CASSLSGEAYEQYF
CDR3 DNA: TGTGCCAGCAGTCTTTCGGGGGAGGCGTACGAGCAGTACTTC

clone size: few
D gene: TRBD1
J gene: TRBJ2-7
V gene: TRBV6-2/TRBV6-3
CDR3 protein: CASRPKTGINPYEQYF
CDR3 DNA: TGTGCCAGCAGACCTAAGACAGGGATCAACCCCTACGAGCAGTACTTC

clone size: .
D gene: .
J gene: TRBJ2-4
V gene: TRBV10-3
CDR3 protein: CAISESAHPAIQYF
CDR3 DNA: TGTGCCATCAGTGAGTCGGCCCACCCCGCCATTCAGTACTTC

clone size: many
D gene: .
J gene: TRBJ2-1
V gene: TRBV11-2
CDR3 protein: CASSSGVDEQFF
CDR3 DNA: TGTGCCAGCAGCTCCGGTGTTGATGAGCAGTTCTTC

clone size: many
D gene: .
J gene: TRBJ1-4
V gene: TRBV6-1
CDR3 protein: CASSPHSATNEKLFF
CDR3 DNA: TGTGCCAGCAGTCCCCACAGCGCAACTAATGAAAAACTGTTTTTT

clone size: many
D gene: .
J gene: TRBJ2-3
V gene: TRBV12-3/TRBV12-4
CDR3 protein: CASSRSGDTQYF
CDR3 DNA: TGTGCCAGCAGTCGAAGTGGAGATACGCAGTATTTT

clone size: many
D gene: TRBD1
J gene: TRBJ1-1
V gene: TRBV3-1
CDR3 protein: CASSQRTGEAFF
CDR3 DNA: TGTGCCAGCAGCCAAAGGACAGGTGAAGCTTTCTTT

clone size: few
D gene: .
J gene: TRBJ1-5
V gene: TRBV28
CDR3 protein: CASSHGQISQPQHF
CDR3 DNA: TGTGCCAGCAGCCACGGACAAATAAGTCAGCCCCAGCATTTT

clone size: many
D gene: .
J gene: TRBJ2-1
V gene: TRBV7-8
CDR3 protein: CASSLGIIGEQFF
CDR3 DNA: TGTGCCAGCAGCTTGGGTATCATTGGTGAGCAGTTCTTC

clone size: many
D gene: TRBD1
J gene: TRBJ2-3
V gene: TRBV7-8
CDR3 protein: CASSPTGGADTQYF
CDR3 DNA: TGTGCCAGCAGCCCCACAGGGGGCGCAGATACGCAGTATTTT

clone size: many
D gene: .
J gene: TRBJ2-1
V gene: TRBV28
CDR3 protein: CASSLIDEQFF
CDR3 DNA: TGTGCCAGCAGTTTAATCGATGAGCAGTTCTTC

clone size: many
D gene: TRBD1
J gene: TRBJ1-2
V gene: TRBV18
CDR3 protein: CASSPPGPGGDGYTF
CDR3 DNA: TGTGCCAGCTCACCACCCGGCCCAGGGGGGGATGGCTACACCTTC

clone size: many
D gene: .
J gene: TRBJ1-2
V gene: TRBV15
CDR3 protein: CATSSRASYGYTF
CDR3 DNA: TGTGCCACCAGCAGCAGGGCCAGCTATGGCTACACCTTC